This TCR beta chain came from a study of cytotoxic CD8 clonotypes in ibrutinib-treated CLL. The V and J ends lost 6 bases and 4 bases, in that order; junction bases with no gene match: 10. The germline gives CDR1 SGHNT, CDR2 YYREEE (reference sequence). The CDR3 spans 15 residues. Findings and limits, study-wide: Clonality at baseline surpassed age-matched healthy donors and tracked circulating CD8+ T-cell counts.

Notes on this clone: Its antigen is currently unknown.

Generated by immunoSEQ multiplex PCR, the TCRdb table keeps only in-frame clones and is missing some. The sample holds roughly 200,000 clones, around three quarters seen once. Sample: PBMCs, taken after 24 months of ibrutinib treatment. The clonotype was recovered from a human donor with chronic lymphocytic leukemia. The gene calls are TRBV5-4 and TRBJ1-1; TRBD1 agrees at 9 bases. CDR3 DNA sequence: TGTGCCAGCACCCCGGGGGGACAGGGTGTCACTGAAGCTTTCTTT. Protein sequence: CASTPGGQGVTEAFF.